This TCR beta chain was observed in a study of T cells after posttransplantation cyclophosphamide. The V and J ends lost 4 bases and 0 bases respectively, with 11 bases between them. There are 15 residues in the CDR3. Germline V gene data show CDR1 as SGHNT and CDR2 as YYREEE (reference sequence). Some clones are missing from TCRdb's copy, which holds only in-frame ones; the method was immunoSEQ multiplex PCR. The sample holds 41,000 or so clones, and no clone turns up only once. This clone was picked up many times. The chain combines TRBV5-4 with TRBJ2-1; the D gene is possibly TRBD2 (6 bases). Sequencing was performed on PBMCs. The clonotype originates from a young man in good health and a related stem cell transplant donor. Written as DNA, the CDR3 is TGTGCCAGCAGCCCCGGGACTCTCTCCTACAATGAGCAGTTCTTC. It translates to CASSPGTLSYNEQFF.